A selection of T cell receptor beta chains follows, all from one sample in a study of naive and memory T cell subsets. TCRdb analysed the UMI-ligation and nested PCR reads with MiXCR anew, one entry per CDR3 protein. The table shows about 82,000 distinct CDR3 sequences, with over 8.5% occurring only once. Sample: naive CD8+ T cells from blood. These receptor sequences come from a human donor in good health. The CDR3 runs from the conserved cysteine through the conserved F or W. The D gene is left open where the match is weak. Part of the rows lack a size; the others show once, few, many or a class for expanded clones.

j_call: TRBJ2-3; clone_size: many; d_call: TRBD2; v_call: TRBV29-1; cdr3_nt: TGCAGCGTTGAGGGGGGGGTATTGACGGCTAGCACAGATACGCAGTATTTT; cdr3_aa: CSVEGGVLTASTDTQYF
j_call: TRBJ2-7; clone_size: many; d_call: TRBD1; v_call: TRBV29-1; cdr3_nt: TGCAGCGTTGTTCTAACAGGGGGCGCATCCTACGAGCAGTACTTC; cdr3_aa: CSVVLTGGASYEQYF
j_call: TRBJ1-1; clone_size: few; d_call: NA; v_call: TRBV25-1; cdr3_nt: TGTGCCAGCAGTGATTCTGTCTTCTACGGGACGCCCAATGAAGCTTTCTTT; cdr3_aa: CASSDSVFYGTPNEAFF
j_call: TRBJ2-5; clone_size: few; d_call: NA; v_call: TRBV12-3/TRBV12-4; cdr3_nt: TGTGCCAGCAGTTTGGGGGGCCCACCCGCTCAAGAGACCCAGTACTTC; cdr3_aa: CASSLGGPPAQETQYF
j_call: TRBJ2-1; clone_size: many; d_call: NA; v_call: TRBV9; cdr3_nt: TGTGCCAGCAGCGTAGAACAGGGCTACAATGAGCAGTTCTTC; cdr3_aa: CASSVEQGYNEQFF
j_call: TRBJ2-2; clone_size: few; d_call: TRBD2; v_call: TRBV5-1; cdr3_nt: TGCGCCAGCAGCTTGGGGACTAGCGGCGGGGAGCTGTTTTTT; cdr3_aa: CASSLGTSGGELFF
j_call: TRBJ2-3; clone_size: NA; d_call: NA; v_call: TRBV12-3/TRBV12-4; cdr3_nt: TGTGCCAGCAGTTTACTTGGAGACGCAGATACGCAGTATTTT; cdr3_aa: CASSLLGDADTQYF
j_call: TRBJ2-3; clone_size: many; d_call: TRBD2; v_call: TRBV29-1; cdr3_nt: TGCAGCGTTAATCTAGCGGGGGGCACAGATACGCAGTATTTT; cdr3_aa: CSVNLAGGTDTQYF
j_call: TRBJ2-7; clone_size: many; d_call: TRBD2; v_call: TRBV5-1; cdr3_nt: TGCGCCAGCAGCTTGGGACTAGCCAGCGAGCAGTACTTC; cdr3_aa: CASSLGLASEQYF
j_call: TRBJ2-7; clone_size: few; d_call: NA; v_call: TRBV12-3/TRBV12-4; cdr3_nt: TGTGCCAGCAGTCCAGGCATCAGACAGCACGAGCAGTACTTC; cdr3_aa: CASSPGIRQHEQYF
j_call: TRBJ2-3; clone_size: many; d_call: TRBD1; v_call: TRBV29-1; cdr3_nt: TGCAGCGCTTACGGGACAGATAACACAGATACGCAGTATTTT; cdr3_aa: CSAYGTDNTDTQYF
j_call: TRBJ2-3; clone_size: many; d_call: TRBD2; v_call: TRBV4-3; cdr3_nt: TGCGCCAGCAGCCAAGATACCCAGCGGGAGGTCTGGGGCACAGATACGCAGTATTTT; cdr3_aa: CASSQDTQREVWGTDTQYF
j_call: TRBJ2-3; clone_size: NA; d_call: TRBD2; v_call: TRBV6-2/TRBV6-3; cdr3_nt: TGTGCCAGCAGCCCTCGACTAGCGGGAGAAGGTCTAGATACGCAGTATTTT; cdr3_aa: CASSPRLAGEGLDTQYF
j_call: TRBJ2-7; clone_size: few; d_call: NA; v_call: TRBV3-1; cdr3_nt: TGTGCCAGCAGCCAAGCAGGGCCTGCGTTCTCCTACGAGCAGTACTTC; cdr3_aa: CASSQAGPAFSYEQYF
j_call: TRBJ2-5; clone_size: many; d_call: NA; v_call: TRBV2; cdr3_nt: TGTGCCAGCCTAGGGACCAACCAAGAGACCCAGTACTTC; cdr3_aa: CASLGTNQETQYF
j_call: TRBJ2-7; clone_size: many; d_call: NA; v_call: TRBV5-5; cdr3_nt: TGTGCCAGCAGCTTGGCCCCCCTCTACGAGCAGTACTTC; cdr3_aa: CASSLAPLYEQYF
j_call: TRBJ1-5; clone_size: many; d_call: NA; v_call: TRBV24-1; cdr3_nt: TGTGCCACCAAGGATGGGACGGAACGAAATCAGCCCCAGCATTTT; cdr3_aa: CATKDGTERNQPQHF
j_call: TRBJ2-7; clone_size: many; d_call: TRBD1; v_call: TRBV28; cdr3_nt: TGTGCCAGCAGTCGCCCCGGGACAGGGTACGAGCAGTACTTC; cdr3_aa: CASSRPGTGYEQYF
j_call: TRBJ2-3; clone_size: NA; d_call: TRBD2; v_call: TRBV5-1; cdr3_nt: TGCGCCAGCAGCTTGAGGCGGGAGACGACAGATACGCAGTATTTT; cdr3_aa: CASSLRRETTDTQYF
j_call: TRBJ1-5; clone_size: few; d_call: TRBD1; v_call: TRBV19; cdr3_nt: TGTGCCAGTACACCGGAGGGGGACAGGGTTCAGCCCCAGCATTTT; cdr3_aa: CASTPEGDRVQPQHF
j_call: TRBJ2-5; clone_size: NA; d_call: NA; v_call: TRBV4-1; cdr3_nt: TGCGCCAGCAGCCAAGTTCTAGCCCAAGAGACCCAGTACTTC; cdr3_aa: CASSQVLAQETQYF
j_call: TRBJ2-7; clone_size: many; d_call: TRBD2; v_call: TRBV6-6; cdr3_nt: TGTGCCAGCAGTCTACTAGCGGGAGCCTACGAGCAGTACTTC; cdr3_aa: CASSLLAGAYEQYF
j_call: TRBJ2-7; clone_size: NA; d_call: NA; v_call: TRBV6-2/TRBV6-3; cdr3_nt: TGTGCCACCAGGACAGACTACGAGCAGTACTTC; cdr3_aa: CATRTDYEQYF
j_call: TRBJ2-2; clone_size: NA; d_call: NA; v_call: TRBV19; cdr3_nt: TGTGCCAGTAGTATAGCCGGCTTCAGCGGGGAGCTGTTTTTT; cdr3_aa: CASSIAGFSGELFF
j_call: TRBJ2-1; clone_size: NA; d_call: TRBD2; v_call: TRBV12-5; cdr3_nt: TGTGCTAGTGGTTTAGGACTAGCGGAGTTTAAGTTCTTC; cdr3_aa: CASGLGLAEFKFF
j_call: TRBJ1-1; clone_size: NA; d_call: NA; v_call: TRBV12-3/TRBV12-4; cdr3_nt: TGTGCCAGCAGTCCGCAAGCTGAAGCTTTCTTT; cdr3_aa: CASSPQAEAFF
j_call: TRBJ1-4; clone_size: NA; d_call: TRBD1; v_call: TRBV28; cdr3_nt: TGTGCCACTATGATCCCGGGACAGACTAATGAAAAACTGTTTTTT; cdr3_aa: CATMIPGQTNEKLFF
j_call: TRBJ2-7; clone_size: few; d_call: TRBD1; v_call: TRBV27; cdr3_nt: TGTGCCAGCAGTCTGGACAGGGCGGGATACGAGCAGTACTTC; cdr3_aa: CASSLDRAGYEQYF
j_call: TRBJ1-1; clone_size: NA; d_call: NA; v_call: TRBV6-2/TRBV6-3; cdr3_nt: TGTGCCAGCAGTTACGGCCCCCTTGGGGAGAACACTGAAGCTTTCTTT; cdr3_aa: CASSYGPLGENTEAFF
j_call: TRBJ2-1; clone_size: many; d_call: NA; v_call: TRBV5-1; cdr3_nt: TGCGCCAGCAGCTTGGCCGTAGGGTTTGATGAGCAGTTCTTC; cdr3_aa: CASSLAVGFDEQFF
j_call: TRBJ1-2; clone_size: few; d_call: TRBD1; v_call: TRBV5-1; cdr3_nt: TGCGCCAGCAGCTTGGGGCAGGGGGCACGCTATGGCTACACCTTC; cdr3_aa: CASSLGQGARYGYTF
j_call: TRBJ2-3; clone_size: few; d_call: NA; v_call: TRBV4-1; cdr3_nt: TGCGCCAGCAGCCAAGATCAGAGATACCTCGTATCCACAGATACGCAGTATTTT; cdr3_aa: CASSQDQRYLVSTDTQYF
j_call: TRBJ1-1; clone_size: many; d_call: NA; v_call: TRBV9; cdr3_nt: TGTGCCAGCAGCGTAGCTGAGGCAGAAGAGAACACTGAAGCTTTCTTT; cdr3_aa: CASSVAEAEENTEAFF
j_call: TRBJ2-1; clone_size: many; d_call: NA; v_call: TRBV19; cdr3_nt: TGTGCCAGTAGTATGGGGCTTGAGGGCGGATCACCCTACAATGAGCAGTTCTTC; cdr3_aa: CASSMGLEGGSPYNEQFF
j_call: TRBJ1-2; clone_size: NA; d_call: NA; v_call: TRBV29-1; cdr3_nt: TGCAGCGTTCTTGCGGGGCTCAACTATGGCTACACCTTC; cdr3_aa: CSVLAGLNYGYTF
j_call: TRBJ2-3; clone_size: few; d_call: TRBD2; v_call: TRBV20-1; cdr3_nt: TGCAGTGCTCCGCCTAGCGGTTGGGGCACAGATACGCAGTATTTT; cdr3_aa: CSAPPSGWGTDTQYF
j_call: TRBJ2-3; clone_size: NA; d_call: TRBD2; v_call: TRBV4-3; cdr3_nt: TGCGCCAGCAGCCAAGGACTAGCGGAACCCACAGATACGCAGTATTTT; cdr3_aa: CASSQGLAEPTDTQYF
j_call: TRBJ2-1; clone_size: NA; d_call: NA; v_call: TRBV11-2; cdr3_nt: TGTGCCAGCAGCTTAGAATACTTTTCCAATGAGCAGTTCTTC; cdr3_aa: CASSLEYFSNEQFF
j_call: TRBJ2-5; clone_size: NA; d_call: NA; v_call: TRBV5-1; cdr3_nt: TGCGCCAGCAGCCTGGACACTGAAGAGACCCAGTACTTC; cdr3_aa: CASSLDTEETQYF
j_call: TRBJ1-1; clone_size: many; d_call: TRBD1; v_call: TRBV14; cdr3_nt: TGTGCCAGCAGCCAAGATCGTTGGGACAGGGTGGACACTGAAGCTTTCTTT; cdr3_aa: CASSQDRWDRVDTEAFF
j_call: TRBJ2-7; clone_size: many; d_call: TRBD1; v_call: TRBV7-9; cdr3_nt: TGTGCCAGCAGCTCCGGGACAGGGGTTCTATACGAGCAGTACTTC; cdr3_aa: CASSSGTGVLYEQYF
j_call: TRBJ2-2; clone_size: many; d_call: NA; v_call: TRBV6-5; cdr3_nt: TGTGCCAGCAGTTACCGGGGACAACCCACCGGGGAGCTGTTTTTT; cdr3_aa: CASSYRGQPTGELFF
j_call: TRBJ2-1; clone_size: NA; d_call: NA; v_call: TRBV12-3/TRBV12-4; cdr3_nt: TGTGCCAGCAGTCAGCAATGGGATGAGCAGTTCTTC; cdr3_aa: CASSQQWDEQFF
j_call: TRBJ2-3; clone_size: few; d_call: TRBD2; v_call: TRBV4-2; cdr3_nt: TGTGCCAGCAGCCAAGATTCTAGCGGGCTCGCGACAGATACGCAGTATTTT; cdr3_aa: CASSQDSSGLATDTQYF
j_call: TRBJ2-5; clone_size: few; d_call: TRBD2; v_call: TRBV27; cdr3_nt: TGTGCCAGCAGTCCGACCGGGACTAGCGCCCGAGTTGGAGAGACCCAGTACTTC; cdr3_aa: CASSPTGTSARVGETQYF